This entry is about one T cell receptor (beta chain). Antigen specificity is unknown. The data were taken from a study of identical twins. Study results and caveats: Excess low generation probability was seen in twin-shared out-of-frame alpha sequences. Within beta out-of-frame sequences, the excess sharing observed between twins was weaker. A lower insertion count was a feature of abundant cord blood beta clonotypes, with no such feature in memory repertoires.

This CDR3 is built from 14 residues. Germline CDR1 SGHRS, CDR2 YFSETQ. Trimming stripped 1 base from V and 4 bases from J, with 10 bases between. TCRdb itself ran the 5' RACE reads through MiXCR, one entry per CDR3 protein. The profile shows roughly 1.6 million distinct CDR3 sequences, 25% to 35% of them singletons. Sequencing input: cord blood. V gene TRBV5-1 combines with J gene TRBJ2-3; unclear D gene. This TCR came from a newborn girl in good health. The CDR3 DNA is TGCGCCAGCAGCTTGCCCCCTCAGCCAGATACGCAGTATTTT. Translation: CASSLPPQPDTQYF.